Each of the 5 T cell receptor beta chains below was sequenced from the same sample in a study of vaccination and CD4 T cells after COVID-19. Sequencing of the DNA from cultured CD4+ T cells was carried out with the Oncomine TCR Beta short-read assay. A single record per CDR3 protein comes from TCRdb applying MiXCR to the PCR reads. Of more than 9,000 distinct CDR3 sequences listed, around three fifths are singletons. No antigen is known for these receptors. Treatment described: 10-day PBMC culture with coronavirus spike peptide pools or control peptides (ViraFEST assay). The material sequenced was CD4+ T cells from blood, cultured in vitro. These receptors were obtained from a human donor who had recovered from COVID-19.

A remark on this clonotype: One junction end does not reproduce the germline sequence, and a read error may be involved. This chain connects TRBV28 to TRBJ1-6; tentative D call: TRBD1 (6 bases). The length of the CDR3 is 14 residues. The germline V gene has CDR1 MDHEN and CDR2 SYDVKM. CDR3 loop: CASTPGGLNPPLHF. The CDR3 nucleotides are TGTGCCAGCACCCCCGGGGGCCTTAATCCACCCCTCCACTTT.

This clonotype was found a few times. The J gene is TRBJ1-5, the V gene TRBV19; no firm D call. This CDR3 has 15 amino acids. Germline CDR1 is LNHDA and CDR2 is SQIVND (reference sequence). Trimming pared 1 base from V and 5 bases from J, leaving 12 bases between. CDR3 region: CASSIGTAPHQPQHF. CDR3 nucleotides: TGTGCCAGTAGTATAGGAACAGCTCCCCATCAGCCCCAGCATTTT.

This sequence joins TRBV7-9 and TRBJ2-5; the D is unclear. The germline gives CDR1 SEHNR, CDR2 FQNEAQ (reference sequence). Trimming removed 2 bases at V and 7 bases at J, with 17 bases between. The CDR3 runs 15 residues. CDR3 protein: CASSLSGLDRGTQYF. CDR3 in DNA: TGTGCCAGCAGCTTAAGTGGCCTTGATAGAGGGACCCAGTACTTC.

This chain connects TRBV19 to TRBJ2-7; possibly TRBD1 or TRBD2 for D (6 bases each). CDR1 LNHDA and CDR2 SQIVND come from the germline V gene (reference sequence). Trimming removed 6 bases at V and 3 bases at J, with 18 bases between. The CDR3 has 15 amino acids. The CDR3 DNA is TGTGCCAGTAGCTACCAACAGGGAGCGGGCTACGAGCAGTACTTC. It yields the protein CASSYQQGAGYEQYF.

The J gene is TRBJ2-7, the V gene TRBV20-1; 8 bases fit TRBD2. V was pared by 4 bases and J by 4 bases, with 9 bases of the junction left unmatched. Germline CDR1 DFQATT, CDR2 SNEGSKA (reference sequence). This CDR3 region has 14 residues. The CDR3 DNA is TGCAGTGCTATCCGGGCTAGCGGGTCTTACGAGCAGTACTTC. Its protein product is CSAIRASGSYEQYF.